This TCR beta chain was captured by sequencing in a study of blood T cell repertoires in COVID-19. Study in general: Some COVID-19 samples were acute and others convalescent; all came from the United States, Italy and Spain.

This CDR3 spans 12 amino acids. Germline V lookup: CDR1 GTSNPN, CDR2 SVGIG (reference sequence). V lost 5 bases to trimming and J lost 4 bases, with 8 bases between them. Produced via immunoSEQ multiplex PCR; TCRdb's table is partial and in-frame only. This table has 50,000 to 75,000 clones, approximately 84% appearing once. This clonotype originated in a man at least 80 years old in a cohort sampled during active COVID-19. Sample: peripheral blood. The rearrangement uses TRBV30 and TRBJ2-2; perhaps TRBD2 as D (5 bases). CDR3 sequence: CAWYGSTGELFF. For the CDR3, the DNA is TGTGCCTGGTATGGGAGCACCGGGGAGCTGTTTTTT.